The 19 T cell receptor beta chains in this list originate from one sample, sequenced in a study of cytomegalovirus exposure and HLA in healthy donors. It was with 60 Vbeta and 13 Jbeta primers that the PCR ran. Assay: immunoSEQ multiplex PCR; the TCRdb copy retains only in-frame clones and omits some. The sample records some 160,000 clones, around 84% being singletons. Input material: PBMCs. These receptors were obtained from a boy aged 2 to 10 in good health and CMV-seronegative.

V and J are TRBV29-1 and TRBJ2-3, with unresolved D. The CDR3 loop spans 12 amino acids. Per the germline V gene, CDR1 is SQVTM and CDR2 is ANQGSEA. V was shortened by 1 base and J by 2 bases, with 4 bases between the two germline ends. The CDR3 bases are TGCAGCGTTGAAGTCTCCACAGATACGCAGTATTTT. This sequence encodes CSVEVSTDTQYF.

The chain carries TRBV11-2 and TRBJ2-7, with 8 bases that match TRBD2. Germline V lookup: CDR1 SGHAT, CDR2 FQNNGV. The V segment lost 4 bases and the J segment 3 bases; nucleotides outside the gene matches: 11. This CDR3 is 16 amino acids long. In DNA form, the CDR3 reads TGTGCCAGCAGCTCAGCGGGACTAGGAGGGCTCTACGAGCAGTACTTC. This codes for CASSSAGLGGLYEQYF.

This chain joins TRBV7-6 and TRBJ1-1; a possible D gene is TRBD1 (5 bases). The CDR3 sequence is 15 residues long. The germline CDR1 and CDR2 sequences are SGHVS and FNYEAQ. The V and J ends lost 5 bases and 3 bases respectively, with 16 bases between them. The CDR3 loop is CASSGAPGVDTEAFF. For the CDR3, the DNA is TGTGCCAGCAGCGGGGCTCCGGGGGTGGACACTGAAGCTTTCTTT.

In its sample, this clone was seen once. The chain has TRBV5-8 and TRBJ2-3; perhaps TRBD1 as D (5 bases). Trimming removed 4 bases at V and 0 bases at J, with 9 bases between. The CDR3 runs 14 residues. Germline assignment: CDR1 SGHTS and CDR2 YDEGEE. The CDR3 spells CASSIDRSTDTQYF. In DNA form, the CDR3 reads TGTGCCAGCAGCATAGACAGAAGCACAGATACGCAGTATTTT.

This sequence joins TRBV10-1 and TRBJ2-7; D gene uncertain. This CDR3 contains 13 residues. CDR1 is WNHNN and CDR2 is SYGVQD in the germline V gene (reference sequence). The V end lost 0 bases, the J end lost 4 bases, and 7 bases lay between the germline ends. CDR3 residues: CASSESNFYEQYF. DNA of the CDR3: TGCGCCAGCAGTGAGTCCAACTTTTACGAGCAGTACTTC.

The rearrangement uses TRBV18 and TRBJ2-2; 7 nucleotides align to TRBD1. Germline-derived CDR1 and CDR2 are KGHSH and LQKENI. V shed 6 bases, J shed 4 bases, and the junction held 11 bases outside the gene matches. The CDR3 covers 16 residues. The chain's CDR3 is CASSSILGQTTGELFF. The DNA of the CDR3 is TGTGCCAGCTCTTCCATTCTGGGACAGACCACCGGGGAGCTGTTTTTT.

The chain combines TRBV4-2 with TRBJ2-1, with 9 bases aligning to TRBD1. The V gene end was trimmed by 2 bases and the J gene end by 7 bases; junction bases not matched to a gene: 9. Germline loops: CDR1 LGHNA, CDR2 YNFKEQ. This CDR3 region has 16 residues. DNA for the CDR3: TGTGCCAGCAGCCAACAATCGGACAGGGGATGGAATGAGCAGTTCTTC. Protein: CASSQQSDRGWNEQFF.

This chain connects TRBV7-9 to TRBJ2-7, with 7 bases matching TRBD2. J gave up 5 bases and V 1 base, and 17 bases lay outside the gene matches. Germline CDR1 reads SEHNR; CDR2 reads FQNEAQ (reference sequence). The CDR3 has 18 amino acids. CDR3 nucleotide sequence: TGTGCCAGCAGCTTAGGGGCACTGGGGAGGGTACCGATCGACGAGCAGTACTTC. Translating gives CASSLGALGRVPIDEQYF.

V usage is TRBV7-8 and J usage is TRBJ2-3; 8 positions match TRBD1. The ends lost 2 bases at V and 1 base at J; junction bases unmatched: 8. The CDR3 sequence is 17 residues long. Germline V gives CDR1 SGHVS, CDR2 FQNEAQ. CDR3 sequence reads: CASSLRGQGARTDTQYF. DNA of the CDR3: TGTGCCAGCAGCTTACGAGGGCAGGGGGCCCGCACAGATACGCAGTATTTT.

The rearrangement links TRBV28 to TRBJ2-1; maybe TRBD1 (8 bases). The germline CDR1 and CDR2 sequences are MDHEN and SYDVKM. V lost 6 bases, J lost 1 base, and 25 bases lay in between. This CDR3 has 19 amino acids. In nucleotides, the CDR3 is TGTGCCAGCAGACTCCTTCAGGGGGCGGCGGGAGAATCCTACAATGAGCAGTTCTTC. Translating it yields CASRLLQGAAGESYNEQFF.

This clone was seen only a few times. The gene calls are TRBV6-4 and TRBJ1-1, with D hard to call. Looked up from germline, CDR1 is MRHNA and CDR2 is SNTAGT. CDR3 length equals 15 residues. V was clipped by 5 bases and J by 4 bases, with 17 bases between them. This chain's CDR3 is CASSPDGGGGTEAFF. The DNA for the CDR3 is TGTGCCAGCAGTCCGGACGGAGGTGGTGGCACTGAAGCTTTCTTT.

CDR3 sequence: CASSFPGGETQYF. CDR3 nucleotide sequence: TGTGCCAGCAGCTTTCCAGGGGGAGAGACCCAGTACTTC. This chain links TRBV5-5 with TRBJ2-5; the match to TRBD1 covers 7 bases. CDR1 and CDR2 from the germline V gene are SGHKS and YYEKEE (reference sequence). There are 13 residues in the CDR3. The junction had 2 bases not matched to a gene; V was cut back by 2 bases and J by 4 bases.

The genes are TRBV2 and TRBJ2-7; TRBD2 might be the D (6 bases). The CDR3 contains 13 residues. V shed 7 bases and J shed 0 bases, with 10 bases lying between them. The germline gives CDR1 SNHLY, CDR2 FYNNEI. CDR3 in DNA: TGTGCCAGCATACCGGGGGTCTCCTACGAGCAGTACTTC. Residues: CASIPGVSYEQYF.

The genes are TRBV10-3 and TRBJ1-2; 7 bases are shared with TRBD1. The CDR3 extends over 13 amino acids. CDR1 is ENHRY and CDR2 is SYGVKD in the germline V gene. After removal of 10 bases from V and 4 bases from J, the junction contained 9 bases not matched to a gene. The DNA for the CDR3 is TGTGCCACCCGGGACAGCTCTTTCTATGGCTACACCTTC. Translated: CATRDSSFYGYTF.

The chain uses TRBV27 and TRBJ2-7, with D possibly TRBD2 on 7 matching bases. Germline V gives CDR1 MNHEY, CDR2 SMNVEV (reference sequence). The length of the CDR3 is 16 residues. V lost 3 bases and J 0 bases, leaving 15 bases between the germline ends. The CDR3 DNA sequence: TGTGCCAGCAGTTTCAGGGCGGGGGCCTACTCCTACGAGCAGTACTTC. Protein product: CASSFRAGAYSYEQYF.

The chain uses TRBV6-1 and TRBJ1-5; TRBD1 might be the D (5 bases). CDR3 length: 14 amino acids. The germline V gene has CDR1 MNHNS and CDR2 SASEGT. V lost 2 bases and J 4 bases, leaving 9 bases between the germline ends. The CDR3 here is CASSEYGANQPQHF. CDR3 in DNA: TGTGCCAGCAGTGAATATGGGGCAAATCAGCCCCAGCATTTT.

The chain is built from TRBV18 and TRBJ1-5; a possible D gene is TRBD1 (5 bases). CDR1 and CDR2 (germline): KGHSH, LQKENI. V lost 7 bases to trimming and J lost 9 bases, with 16 bases between them. This CDR3 is built from 13 residues. The CDR3 here is CASFREGTGPQHF. The CDR3 region has the DNA TGTGCCAGCTTCCGGGAGGGGACGGGGCCCCAGCATTTT.

The V and J genes are TRBV5-1 and TRBJ2-7; D is uncertain. Germline loops: CDR1 SGHRS, CDR2 YFSETQ. Deletions cut 0 bases from V and 4 bases from J, with 5 bases between. This CDR3 has 12 residues. CDR3 residues: CASSLDLYEQYF. For the CDR3, the DNA is TGCGCCAGCAGCTTGGACCTATACGAGCAGTACTTC.

This clone has only one observation. The V and J genes are TRBV7-3 and TRBJ2-5; perhaps TRBD1 as D (6 bases). Germline V gene lookup returns CDR1 SGHTA and CDR2 FQGTGA. The CDR3 has 15 amino acids. The V end was cut by 4 bases, the J end by 1 base, with 13 bases between. The CDR3 DNA is TGTGCCAGCAGCTCCCTGAAGGACAGCCAAGAGACCCAGTACTTC. The encoded protein is CASSSLKDSQETQYF. The whole variable domain, remainder taken from reference TRBV7-3 and TRBJ2-5, is GAGVSQTPSNKVTEKGKYVELRCDPISGHTALYWYRQSLGQGPEFLIYFQGTGAADDSGLPNDRFFAVRPEGSVSTLKIQRTERGDSAVYLCASSSLKDSQETQYFGPGTRLLVL.